The clone carrying this TCR beta chain has just a few counts. Its antigen remains unknown. Germline values: CDR1 KGHSH, CDR2 LQKENI. With V trimmed by 2 bases and J by 6 bases, 6 bases remained unmatched. This CDR3 has 15 amino acids. The sample originates from a study of regulatory T cells in long-lasting Graves disease. To make TCR beta libraries, researchers used iRepertoire HTBI primers and Arm-PCR of CDR3 regions. TCRdb re-analysed the multiplex PCR reads in MiXCR, keeping a single row per CDR3 protein. Seen here are 350,000 to 500,000 distinct CDR3 sequences, around 15% observed once, and the top ten hold about 15%. Findings of the study overall: New patients shared 966 public clonotypes, and persistent patients shared more, with 2,741. Newly diagnosed disease favored TRBV20-1 and TRBJ2-1 over persistent disease.

The time point here: newly diagnosed GD, antithyroid drugs for less than 3 months. PBMC-derived RNA was used for the TCR library. The same sample was also used in a study of T cells in Graves' hyperthyroidism and ophthalmopathy. That source adds: Graves' hyperthyroidism was deemed stable given no ophthalmopathy progression within 18 months. HTBI primers were used for first-round RT-PCR of the TCR CDR3.

This chain links TRBV18 with TRBJ2-1; 8 nucleotides agree with TRBD2. The receptor was derived from a woman in her forties or fifties with Graves disease. Here the sequenced sample was peripheral blood mononuclear cells (PBMCs), taken at new diagnosis, from a patient treated with antithyroid drugs. In DNA form, the CDR3 reads TGTGCCAGCTCACCAGGCGGGAGGAGGCCCAATGAGCAGTTCTTC. Translating it yields CASSPGGRRPNEQFF.